These 24 T cell receptor beta chains came from one sample sequenced in a study of technical replicates of blood from four donors. The protocol was immunoSEQ multiplex PCR, while the TCRdb copy is restricted to in-frame clones and leaves out a portion. The sample has about 64,000 clones, 86% seen once; the top ten hold around 5.1%. Sequenced: PBMCs. The origin of the receptors is a human donor in good health. Some clones in this sample may be carry-over from other donors' samples.

The chain links TRBV5-1 to TRBJ1-6; TRBD1 matches at 9 bases. The CDR3 runs to 18 residues. CDR1 is SGHRS and CDR2 is YFSETQ in the germline V gene. The ends lost 3 bases at V and 7 bases at J; junction bases unmatched: 14. CDR3 in DNA: TGCGCCAGCAGCTCAGACAACAGGGGGCTCGGAAAGAATTCACCCCTCCACTTT. This sequence encodes CASSSDNRGLGKNSPLHF.

This chain links TRBV7-2 with TRBJ2-5, with D maybe TRBD2 (6 bases). Between the trimmed V and J ends, which lost 1 base and 7 bases, there was a span of 13 bases. The germline V gene encodes CDR1 SGHTA and CDR2 FQGNSA. This CDR3 comprises 14 residues. For the CDR3, the DNA is TGTGCCAGCAGCTTAGGGGACGTCGGGAGGACCCAGTACTTC. Encoded protein: CASSLGDVGRTQYF.

This rearrangement joins TRBV20-1 to TRBJ2-3; D call uncertain. The CDR3 contains 11 residues. The V end lost 6 bases, the J end lost 6 bases, and 10 bases lay between the germline ends. Per the germline V gene, CDR1 is DFQATT and CDR2 is SNEGSKA (reference sequence). CDR3 residues: CSAGFSDTQYF. As DNA, the CDR3 is TGCAGTGCCGGGTTTTCGGATACGCAGTATTTT.

DNA of the CDR3: TGCGCCAGCAGCCCGGGGGGGGTACGAGCTACCCAGTACTTC. It specifies CASSPGGVRATQYF. The chain uses TRBV5-1 and TRBJ2-5, with 8 bases aligning to TRBD2. The CDR3 loop spans 14 amino acids. Germline V gene lookup returns CDR1 SGHRS and CDR2 YFSETQ. The V segment lost 4 bases and the J segment 8 bases; nucleotides outside the gene matches: 10.

The rearrangement joins TRBV6-6 to TRBJ1-4; 10 nucleotides agree with TRBD1. The V segment lost 2 bases and the J segment 10 bases; nucleotides outside the gene matches: 4. This CDR3 has 14 amino acids. The V gene's germline CDR1 is MNHNY and CDR2 SVGAGI (reference sequence). The CDR3 coding sequence is TGTGCCAGCAGTTACGGGACAGGGGACGGAAAACTGTTTTTT. Protein sequence: CASSYGTGDGKLFF.

The chain employs TRBV5-6 and TRBJ2-7, with a tentative D call TRBD1 (5 bases). The CDR3 loop spans 13 amino acids. Germline values: CDR1 SGHDT, CDR2 YYEEEE. Trimming took off 0 bases at V and 5 bases at J, with 9 bases between the two ends. Written as DNA, the CDR3 is TGTGCCAGCAGCTTGGGCCAGGGTCACGAGCAGTACTTC. It translates to CASSLGQGHEQYF.

A note on this clone: Other DNA sequences in the sample encode the same CDR3. The rearrangement uses TRBV5-1 and TRBJ2-1; D is perhaps TRBD2 (5 bases). Per the germline V gene, CDR1 is SGHRS and CDR2 is YFSETQ. Trimming removed 3 bases from V and 4 bases from J, with 11 bases in between. CDR3 length equals 14 residues. CDR3 nucleotides: TGCGCCAGCAGCTCCGCGGGTGGTTACAATGAGCAGTTCTTC. Translated: CASSSAGGYNEQFF.

This CDR3 reads CASSPFLYQETQYF. Here the CDR3 DNA reads TGTGCCAGCTCACCATTCCTATACCAAGAGACCCAGTACTTC. The chain employs TRBV18 and TRBJ2-5; D not certain. Trimming cost V 2 bases and J 0 bases, with 7 bases left between them. Germline V gene data show CDR1 as KGHSH and CDR2 as LQKENI. The CDR3 loop spans 14 amino acids.

This sequence joins TRBV27 and TRBJ2-3, with a possible D match to TRBD2 (6 bases). This CDR3 contains 15 residues. In germline, CDR1 is MNHEY, CDR2 SMNVEV (reference sequence). V was pared by 3 bases and J by 4 bases, with 14 bases between. Written as DNA, the CDR3 is TGTGCCAGCAGTTTCCGGGGCCGCGGGGCAGATACGCAGTATTTT. This gives the protein CASSFRGRGADTQYF.

V is TRBV9 and J is TRBJ1-2; D unresolved. Germline loops: CDR1 SGDLS, CDR2 YYNGEE. This CDR3 is 11 amino acids long. The V end lost 4 bases, the J end lost 2 bases, and 3 bases lay between the germline ends. CDR3 sequence (DNA): TGTGCCAGCAGCACAAACTATGGCTACACCTTC. Translating it yields CASSTNYGYTF.

This chain uses TRBV6-1 with TRBJ1-1, with 8 positions matching TRBD1. Germline lookup yields CDR1 MNHNS and CDR2 SASEGT. The CDR3 extends over 13 amino acids. Losses at the gene ends were 6 bases for V and 0 bases for J; bases not matched to a gene: 0. CDR3 coding DNA: TGTGCCAGCAGGACAGGGGTGAACACTGAAGCTTTCTTT. Residues: CASRTGVNTEAFF.

J is TRBJ2-7 and V is TRBV27; no clear D gene. The germline gives CDR1 MNHEY, CDR2 SMNVEV (reference sequence). V shed 4 bases and J shed 2 bases, with 9 bases lying between them. CDR3 length: 13 residues. The CDR3, as DNA: TGTGCCAGCAGTTCCCGGGTCGCCTACGAGCAGTACTTC. Translating it yields CASSSRVAYEQYF.

The chain uses TRBV2 and TRBJ1-2; D might be TRBD1 (5 bases). The CDR3 has 13 residues. Trimming removed 5 bases from V and 5 bases from J, with 12 bases in between. In germline, CDR1 is SNHLY, CDR2 FYNNEI. The CDR3 nucleotides read TGTGCCAGCAGTAAAGACAGTGGGTATGGCTACACCTTC. Its translation: CASSKDSGYGYTF.

The J gene is TRBJ2-3, the V gene TRBV7-6, with 11 bases that match TRBD2. This CDR3 region has 17 residues. From germline, CDR1 is SGHVS and CDR2 FNYEAQ. The V gene end was trimmed by 4 bases and the J gene end by 0 bases; junction bases not matched to a gene: 6. The DNA for the CDR3 is TGTGCCAGCAGCTCAAGATTAGCGGGGGGGAGCACAGATACGCAGTATTTT. It translates to CASSSRLAGGSTDTQYF.

The rearrangement links TRBV30 to TRBJ2-7, with D possibly matching TRBD2 (6 bases). The germline V gene encodes CDR1 GTSNPN and CDR2 SVGIG (reference sequence). Deletions cut 0 bases from V and 0 bases from J, with 12 bases between. There are 15 residues in the CDR3. The CDR3 is CAWSVGGSGSYEQYF. Written as DNA, the CDR3 is TGTGCCTGGAGTGTAGGTGGTAGCGGCTCCTACGAGCAGTACTTC.

The V call is TRBV7-2, the J call TRBJ1-6; D is ambiguous. Germline V gene sequence: CDR1 SGHTA, CDR2 FQGNSA. The ends were cut back, 1 base at V and 9 bases at J, with 16 bases in the middle. This CDR3 comprises 16 residues. CDR3 coding DNA: TGTGCCAGCAGCTTAGATCGGCTGGGTTCGGGTTCACCCCTCCACTTT. It encodes CASSLDRLGSGSPLHF.

J is TRBJ2-3 and V is TRBV30; TRBD2 matches at 8 bases. The germline V gene encodes CDR1 GTSNPN and CDR2 SVGIG (reference sequence). The J segment lost 6 bases and the V segment lost 0 bases, leaving 5 bases of the junction unmatched. This CDR3 spans 14 amino acids. The CDR3 reads CAWSVTGGHDTQYF. CDR3 bases: TGTGCCTGGAGTGTGACGGGAGGGCATGATACGCAGTATTTT.

The V call is TRBV11-2, the J call TRBJ2-7, with a possible D match to TRBD2 (6 bases). Germline V lookup: CDR1 SGHAT, CDR2 FQNNGV. The V end lost 4 bases, the J end lost 0 bases, and 16 bases lay between the germline ends. The CDR3 consists of 16 residues. Written as DNA, the CDR3 is TGTGCCAGCAGCTCCGGGCGGGGTTTGGACTCCTACGAGCAGTACTTC. Translating gives CASSSGRGLDSYEQYF.

The rearrangement joins TRBV7-2 to TRBJ2-7; D unclear. Germline V CDR1 and CDR2: SGHTA, FQGNSA. Trimming cost V 3 bases and J 2 bases, with 8 bases left between them. The length of the CDR3 is 13 residues. CDR3 region: CASSFAEAYEQYF. The CDR3 DNA sequence: TGTGCCAGCAGCTTCGCAGAGGCCTACGAGCAGTACTTC.

This clone was picked up a small number of times. The genes are TRBV10-3 and TRBJ1-4; D ambiguous. Trimming took off 8 bases at V and 4 bases at J, with 8 bases between the two ends. Germline assignment: CDR1 ENHRY and CDR2 SYGVKD. The CDR3 is 12 residues long. This CDR3 reads CAISEGNEKLFF. Here the CDR3 DNA reads TGTGCCATCTCTGAGGGTAATGAAAAACTGTTTTTT.

This chain connects TRBV28 to TRBJ1-4; no reliable D call. The CDR3 contains 14 residues. V dropped 6 bases and J dropped 0 bases, with 8 bases sitting between them. Per germline, CDR1 MDHEN and CDR2 SYDVKM. CDR3: CASSREATNEKLFF. For the CDR3, the DNA is TGTGCCAGCAGCAGAGAGGCAACTAATGAAAAACTGTTTTTT.

The genes are TRBV4-2 and TRBJ2-5; perhaps TRBD2 as D (5 bases). This CDR3 is 17 amino acids long. Trimming removed 4 bases from V and 5 bases from J, with 23 bases in between. Germline values: CDR1 LGHNA, CDR2 YNFKEQ. In nucleotides, the CDR3 is TGTGCCAGCAGCCGCGAAAACGGAGGTCCGGGCGCGGAGACCCAGTACTTC. It yields the protein CASSRENGGPGAETQYF.

The chain has TRBV19 and TRBJ1-5, with D tentatively TRBD1 (5 bases). This CDR3 has 14 residues. V lost 4 bases and J 6 bases, leaving 13 bases between the germline ends. The V gene's germline CDR1 is LNHDA and CDR2 SQIVND (reference sequence). The CDR3 region has the DNA TGTGCCAGTAGTAAAAGCAGGGAGGGTCAGCCCCAGCATTTT. This sequence encodes CASSKSREGQPQHF.

The rearrangement links TRBV4-1 to TRBJ2-4, with 7 nucleotides matching TRBD1. CDR1 is MGHRA and CDR2 is YSYEKL in the germline V gene. The CDR3 is made up of 17 amino acids. V lost 3 bases and J lost 3; bases outside the gene matches: 11. CDR3 region: CASSHLYRGEGKNIQYF. CDR3 coding DNA: TGCGCCAGCAGCCACCTCTACAGGGGAGAAGGCAAAAACATTCAGTACTTC.